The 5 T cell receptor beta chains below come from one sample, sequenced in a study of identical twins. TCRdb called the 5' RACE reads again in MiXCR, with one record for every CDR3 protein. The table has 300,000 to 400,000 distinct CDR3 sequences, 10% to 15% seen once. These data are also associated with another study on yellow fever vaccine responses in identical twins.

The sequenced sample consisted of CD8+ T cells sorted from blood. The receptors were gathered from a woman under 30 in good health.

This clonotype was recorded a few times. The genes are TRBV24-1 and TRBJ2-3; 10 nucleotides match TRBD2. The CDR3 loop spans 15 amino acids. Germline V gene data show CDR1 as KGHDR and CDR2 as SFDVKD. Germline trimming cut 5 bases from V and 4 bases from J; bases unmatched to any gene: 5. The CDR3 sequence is CATSGGLAWPDTQYF. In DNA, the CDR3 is TGTGCCACCAGTGGGGGACTAGCGTGGCCAGATACGCAGTATTTT.

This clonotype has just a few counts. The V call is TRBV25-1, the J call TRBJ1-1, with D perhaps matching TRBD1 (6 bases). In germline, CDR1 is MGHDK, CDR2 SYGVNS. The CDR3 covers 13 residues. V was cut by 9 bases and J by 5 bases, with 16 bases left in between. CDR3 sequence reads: CASRGDYMTEAFF. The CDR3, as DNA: TGTGCCAGTAGGGGGGACTACATGACTGAAGCTTTCTTT.

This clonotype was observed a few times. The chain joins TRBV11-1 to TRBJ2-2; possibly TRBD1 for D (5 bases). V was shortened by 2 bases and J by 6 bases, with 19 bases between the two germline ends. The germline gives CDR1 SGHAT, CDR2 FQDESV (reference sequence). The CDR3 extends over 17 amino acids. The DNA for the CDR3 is TGTGCCAGCAGCTTATACCCCCCGCGACAGCAACCCGGGGAGCTGTTTTTT. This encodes CASSLYPPRQQPGELFF.

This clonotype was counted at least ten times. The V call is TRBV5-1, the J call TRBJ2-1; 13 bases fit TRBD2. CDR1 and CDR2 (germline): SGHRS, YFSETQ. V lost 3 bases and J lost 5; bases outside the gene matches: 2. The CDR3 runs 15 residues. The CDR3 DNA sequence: TGCGCCAGCAGCTGGACTAGCGGGGGCCACAATGAGCAGTTCTTC. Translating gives CASSWTSGGHNEQFF.

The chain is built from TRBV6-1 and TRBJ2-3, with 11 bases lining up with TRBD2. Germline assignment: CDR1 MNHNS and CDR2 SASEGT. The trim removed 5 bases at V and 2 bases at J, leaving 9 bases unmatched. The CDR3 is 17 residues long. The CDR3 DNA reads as TGTGCCAGCAGTACCGGGACTAGCGGCCTTCACACAGATACGCAGTATTTT. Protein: CASSTGTSGLHTDTQYF.